Shown below are 21 T cell receptor beta chains from a single sample sequenced in a study of human T cells and chemical hapten exposure. Described time point: patch test 3, about 24 weeks after DPC sensitization. The treatment: therapeutic diphenylcyclopropenone sensitization with weekly scalp DPC. TCRdb fed the RACE reads into MiXCR, producing one record per CDR3 protein. The sample includes about 90,000 distinct CDR3 sequences, 9.5% to 13% of them seen just once. The source material was whole blood, sampled in connection with sensitization to the hapten diphenylcyclopropenone (DPC). Receptors originate from a woman in her twenties or thirties with alopecia areata. Some clones in this sample may be carry-over from other donors' samples.

This clonotype has a handful of counts. The chain uses TRBV10-3 and TRBJ2-7, with TRBD2 matching 10 bases. Germline V gives CDR1 ENHRY, CDR2 SYGVKD. CDR3 length equals 11 residues. CDR3 sequence: CSTSGNYEQYF. The CDR3 nucleotides are TGTTCTACTAGCGGGAACTACGAGCAGTACTTC.

This clonotype occurred many times. This chain links TRBV7-2 with TRBJ2-3; weak D call: TRBD2 (6 bases). Germline CDR1 reads SGHTA; CDR2 reads FQGNSA. V shed 4 bases and J shed 8 bases, with 19 bases lying between them. CDR3 length: 15 amino acids. The CDR3 region is CASSSRQTGTLTQYF. The CDR3 region has the DNA TGTGCCAGCAGCTCCCGTCAAACCGGGACTCTTACGCAGTATTTT.

This chain uses TRBV12-3 or TRBV12-4 with TRBJ1-5; D is ambiguous. V lost 3 bases, J lost 5 bases, and 5 bases lay in between. CDR3 size: 12 residues. CDR3 region: CASSLSDQPQHF. DNA for the CDR3: TGTGCCAGCAGTTTGTCGGATCAGCCCCAGCATTTT.

The chain carries TRBV16 and TRBJ1-1; D not certain. Looked up from germline, CDR1 is KGHSY and CDR2 is FQNENV. The CDR3 runs 14 residues. Trimming cost V 0 bases and J 1 base, with 6 bases left between them. Here the CDR3 DNA reads TGTGCCAGCAGCCAATCGAGGCAGAACACTGAAGCTTTCTTT. Protein sequence: CASSQSRQNTEAFF.

This clonotype was found a few times. This chain links TRBV27 with TRBJ1-1, with a possible D match to TRBD1 (6 bases). V was pared by 6 bases and J by 0 bases, with 14 bases between. Germline V gene sequence: CDR1 MNHEY, CDR2 SMNVEV (reference sequence). The CDR3 extends over 15 amino acids. The CDR3 here is CASSPPGAMNTEAFF. CDR3 coding DNA: TGTGCCAGCAGCCCACCGGGGGCCATGAACACTGAAGCTTTCTTT.

In this sample, this clonotype turned up a few times. This chain links TRBV5-1 with TRBJ2-4; D remains unclear. The CDR3 is 15 residues long. Germline V gives CDR1 SGHRS, CDR2 YFSETQ. Trimming pared 4 bases from V and 0 bases from J, leaving 11 bases between. This chain's CDR3 is CASSPTSTAKNIQYF. CDR3 nucleotides: TGCGCCAGCAGCCCGACGTCCACAGCCAAAAACATTCAGTACTTC.

This clonotype was seen at least ten times. J is TRBJ1-2 and V is TRBV29-1, with D uncertain. V lost 3 bases and J 2 bases, leaving 7 bases between the germline ends. The germline gives CDR1 SQVTM, CDR2 ANQGSEA. The CDR3 is made up of 12 amino acids. This chain's CDR3 is CSVDHTNYGYTF. The CDR3 nucleotides read TGCAGCGTTGATCACACGAACTATGGCTACACCTTC. Using reference TRBV29-1 and TRBJ1-2 for the parts outside the CDR3, the full variable domain is SAVISQKPSRDICQRGTSLTIQCQVDSQVTMMFWYRQQPGQSLTLIATANQGSEATYESGFVIDKFPISRPNLTFSTLTVSNMSPEDSSIYLCSVDHTNYGYTFGSGTRLTVV.

This clonotype was counted only a few times. The V and J genes are TRBV28 and TRBJ2-7; 13 nucleotides agree with TRBD2. The germline V gene encodes CDR1 MDHEN and CDR2 SYDVKM. There are 16 residues in the CDR3. V dropped 3 bases and J dropped 0; count of bases not matched to a gene: 2. The CDR3 region is CASSLGLAGYSYEQYF. CDR3 DNA: TGTGCCAGCAGTTTGGGACTAGCGGGGTACTCCTACGAGCAGTACTTC.

This clonotype was counted only a few times. The CDR3 loop is CASSQGGGFLAKNIQYF. The CDR3 DNA reads as TGTGCCAGCAGCCAAGGAGGCGGGTTTCTAGCCAAAAACATTCAGTACTTC. The chain has TRBV3-1 and TRBJ2-4, with a tentative D call TRBD2 (5 bases). The CDR3 runs 17 residues. The V gene's germline CDR1 is LGHDT and CDR2 YNNKEL (reference sequence). The germline V and J ends were trimmed by 1 base and 0 bases, with 13 bases remaining between them.

The table lists this clonotype with many counts. The chain is built from TRBV21-1 and TRBJ2-7; the tabulated D call, TRBD1, remains unverified against the DNA. TRBV21-1 is noted as a pseudogene. This CDR3 region has 17 residues. For the CDR3, the DNA is TGTGCCAGCAGCAAATCCCGGAACGAAACAAGGACCTACGAGCAGTACGTC. Its protein is CASSKSRNETRTYEQYV.

This clonotype occurred many times. The chain employs TRBV25-1 and TRBJ1-4; maybe TRBD1 (5 bases). The CDR3 runs 14 residues. From germline, CDR1 is MGHDK and CDR2 SYGVNS. Between the trimmed V and J ends, which lost 6 bases and 7 bases, there was a span of 15 bases. In nucleotides, the CDR3 is TGTGCCAGCAGCGAGGGGACGGTCGGTGAAAAACTGTTTTTT. Translated: CASSEGTVGEKLFF.

This clonotype was observed at least ten times. The chain employs TRBV6-2 or TRBV6-3 and TRBJ2-3; D is perhaps TRBD1 (6 bases). Between the trimmed V and J ends, which lost 5 bases and 3 bases, there was a span of 9 bases. Germline values: CDR1 MNHEY, CDR2 SVGEGT. CDR3 length: 13 residues. The CDR3 DNA reads TGTGCCAGCAGTACAGGACAGACAGATACGCAGTATTTT. Translation gives CASSTGQTDTQYF.

This clonotype was observed at least ten times. The chain recombines TRBV6-1 with TRBJ2-2, with 10 bases lining up with TRBD2. This CDR3 region has 16 residues. The V gene's germline CDR1 is MNHNS and CDR2 SASEGT. The V gene end was trimmed by 4 bases and the J gene end by 1 base; junction bases not matched to a gene: 3. The CDR3, as DNA: TGTGCCAGCAGTGCCCGGACTAGCGGGAACACCGGGGAGCTGTTTTTT. It specifies CASSARTSGNTGELFF.

In this sample, this clonotype turned up a few times. The gene calls are TRBV2 and TRBJ1-1, with D uncertain. CDR1 and CDR2 (germline): SNHLY, FYNNEI. CDR3 size: 15 residues. V was pared by 5 bases and J by 3 bases, with 16 bases between. CDR3 loop: CASSKNGLGYTEAFF. CDR3 nucleotides: TGTGCCAGCAGTAAGAACGGTCTGGGTTACACTGAAGCTTTCTTT.

The CDR3: CSARDLGRNNSPLHF. The CDR3 nucleotides read TGCAGTGCTAGAGATCTCGGCAGGAATAATTCACCCCTCCACTTT. J is TRBJ1-6 and V is TRBV20-1; D is uncertain. Trimming left V 0 bases short and J 5 bases short, with 11 bases between. This CDR3 has 15 residues. Germline CDR1 reads DFQATT; CDR2 reads SNEGSKA (reference sequence).

This clonotype was detected many times. V is TRBV10-3 and J is TRBJ1-2; D is ambiguous. V lost 9 bases and J 3 bases, leaving 17 bases between the germline ends. CDR3 size: 14 residues. Germline V gene sequence: CDR1 ENHRY, CDR2 SYGVKD. Written as DNA, the CDR3 is TGTGCCATAACGCAGGATACGACGGACTATGGCTACACCTTC. It specifies CAITQDTTDYGYTF.

This clonotype was observed a handful of times. The chain links TRBV3-1 to TRBJ1-2; D not certain. The CDR3 has 13 residues. V dropped 1 base and J dropped 8 bases, with 11 bases sitting between them. Germline V CDR1 and CDR2: LGHDT, YNNKEL (reference sequence). CDR3 sequence reads: CASSQGWQAGYTF. The CDR3 DNA reads as TGTGCCAGCAGCCAAGGCTGGCAGGCGGGCTACACCTTC.

This chain joins TRBV2 and TRBJ1-1; D is unresolved. Trimming removed 3 bases from V and 5 bases from J, with 10 bases in between. The CDR3 is 13 residues long. CDR1 and CDR2 from the germline V gene are SNHLY and FYNNEI. The DNA of the CDR3 is TGTGCCAGCAGTGAGGTGAAGTGGACTGAAGCTTTCTTT. Its protein product is CASSEVKWTEAFF.

In DNA form, the CDR3 reads TGCAGCGCCTTTGGGACTAGCATTCTGAAGACCCAGTACTTC. Protein: CSAFGTSILKTQYF. The V and J genes are TRBV29-1 and TRBJ2-5; 9 bases match TRBD2. CDR3 length: 14 amino acids. Germline values: CDR1 SQVTM, CDR2 ANQGSEA. The V segment lost 7 bases and the J segment 6 bases; nucleotides outside the gene matches: 12. Complete variable domain (other parts from reference TRBV29-1 and TRBJ2-5): SAVISQKPSRDICQRGTSLTIQCQVDSQVTMMFWYRQQPGQSLTLIATANQGSEATYESGFVIDKFPISRPNLTFSTLTVSNMSPEDSSIYLCSAFGTSILKTQYFGPGTRLLVL.

In this sample, this clonotype turned up many times. V usage is TRBV5-1 and J usage is TRBJ2-1, with no clear D. V lost 0 bases to trimming and J lost 6 bases, with 4 bases between them. CDR3 length: 12 residues. Germline CDR1 SGHRS, CDR2 YFSETQ. CDR3 nucleotides: TGCGCCAGCAGCTTGGCCTTCAATGAGCAGTTCTTC. Translated, it gives CASSLAFNEQFF. The full variable domain, in which reference TRBV5-1 and TRBJ2-1 provide the parts outside the CDR3, is KAGVTQTPRYLIKTRGQQVTLSCSPISGHRSVSWYQQTPGQGLQFLFEYFSETQRNKGNFPGRFSGRQFSNSRSEMNVSTLELGDSALYLCASSLAFNEQFFGPGTRLTVL.

This clonotype occurred many times. This chain links TRBV14 with TRBJ2-7; maybe TRBD2 (6 bases). V lost 3 bases to trimming and J lost 3 bases, with 12 bases between them. The CDR3 extends over 14 amino acids. Germline V lookup: CDR1 SGHDN, CDR2 FVKESK. The CDR3 region has the DNA TGTGCCAGCAGCCATAATTCGGGGGACTACGAGCAGTACTTC. It translates to CASSHNSGDYEQYF.